Listed below are T cell receptor beta chains from one sample, sequenced in a study of lymphopenia after photon versus proton radiotherapy. Assay used: immunoSEQ multiplex PCR; TCRdb lists only in-frame clones, some missing. The table includes 30,000 or so clones, roughly 87% detected once. Source: peripheral blood, taken from a patient treated with proton-based radiotherapy. The receptors were gathered from a woman aged 60 to 75 with cholangiocarcinoma. Some clones in this sample may be carry-over from other donors' samples. Both conserved end residues are part of each CDR3. D genes are given only for firm matches. Clone size appears in some rows only: once, few, many, or a class for an expanded clone.

TRBV5-1	TRBJ1-4	-	-	TGCGCCAGCAGCCCCACGGGGGGGAATGAAAAACTGTTTTTT	CASSPTGGNEKLFF
TRBV18	TRBJ1-2	-	TRBD1	TGTGCCAGCTCACCCGCCCCAGGGCAGGGGGAAGGAGGCTACACCTTC	CASSPAPGQGEGGYTF
TRBV2	TRBJ1-3	-	-	TGTGCCAGCCACAGAAGGGGCCTTCAAGGAAACACCATATATTTT	CASHRRGLQGNTIYF
TRBV5-1	TRBJ1-4	-	-	TGCGCCGACACCACAGGGATGGCTAATGAAAAACTGTTTTTT	CADTTGMANEKLFF
TRBV5-1	TRBJ2-5	few	TRBD2	TGCGCCAGTTTTGCTAGCGGGGGGAAAGAGACCCAGTACTTC	CASFASGGKETQYF
TRBV6-5	TRBJ2-5	-	-	TGTGCCAGCAGCCCGGCGCCGGCTTCGGCTGAGACCCAGTACTTC	CASSPAPASAETQYF
TRBV9	TRBJ2-3	few	TRBD2	TGTGCCAGCAGCGTGCATAGCGGGGGGCTCACAGATACGCAGTATTTT	CASSVHSGGLTDTQYF
TRBV11-2	TRBJ1-1	-	-	TGTGCCAGCAGCTTCGACACTTCGAACACTGAAGCTTTCTTT	CASSFDTSNTEAFF
TRBV4-3	TRBJ2-1	-	-	TGCGCCAGCAGCCAAGAAATAGCGGAGTACTACAATGAGCAGTTCTTC	CASSQEIAEYYNEQFF
TRBV6-5	TRBJ2-1	-	-	TGTGCCAGCAGTCTAGGGTCCCTGGGCTACAATGAGCAGTTCTTC	CASSLGSLGYNEQFF
TRBV5-6	TRBJ2-7	-	TRBD2	TGTGCCAGCAGCTTGATACTAGCGGGAGGGGAGTCGCAGTACTTC	CASSLILAGGESQYF
TRBV9	TRBJ2-7	-	TRBD1	TGTGCCAGCAGCGTAGCTAAAGGGGGCTGGGACGAGCAGTACTTC	CASSVAKGGWDEQYF
TRBV9	TRBJ2-1	-	TRBD2	TGTGCCAGCAGCGCCCACCGGGGGGAGGGTGAGCAGTTCTTC	CASSAHRGEGEQFF
TRBV5-1	TRBJ2-7	-	-	TGCGCCAGCAGACTCACAGGGAGCTCCTACGAGCAGTACTTC	CASRLTGSSYEQYF
TRBV7-2	TRBJ2-2	-	-	TGTGCCAGCAGCTACCAGGGTCTTTATAACACCGGGGAGCTGTTTTTT	CASSYQGLYNTGELFF
TRBV11-2	TRBJ1-2	-	-	TGTGCCAGCAGCTTAGATAGAGGAGAGTGGGATGGCTACACCTTC	CASSLDRGEWDGYTF
TRBV7-2	TRBJ2-1	-	-	TGTGCCAGCAGCTTAGTGCCCTGGGCTAATGAGCAGTTCTTC	CASSLVPWANEQFF
TRBV18	TRBJ1-3	-	-	TGTGCCAGCTCACTCCGGACGGATTCCTACTCTGGAAACACCATATATTTT	CASSLRTDSYSGNTIYF
TRBV4-3	TRBJ2-7	-	TRBD1	TGCGCCAGCAGCCGTGGGACAGCTTCCTACGAGCAGTACTTC	CASSRGTASYEQYF
TRBV2	TRBJ1-2	-	TRBD1	TGTGCCAGCAGCGGGGACAGGGGCTATGGCTACACCTTC	CASSGDRGYGYTF
TRBV5-1	TRBJ2-7	-	TRBD2	TGCGCCAGCAGACCTGGGACTAGCGGGCAGTCCTACGAGCAGTACTTC	CASRPGTSGQSYEQYF
TRBV21-1	TRBJ2-1	-	-	TGTGCCAGCAGCAAAGGAAGCCCATCGGATGAGCAGTTCTTC	CASSKGSPSDEQFF
TRBV27	TRBJ2-2	once	TRBD2	TGTTTCCGGGGGGAGTCGATCACCGGGGAGCTGTTTTTT	CFRGESITGELFF
TRBV19	TRBJ2-2	-	TRBD1	TGTGCCAGTAGTCCCAGACAGGGTTTGTCCGGGGAGCTGTTTTTT	CASSPRQGLSGELFF
TRBV7-2	TRBJ1-5	-	TRBD1	TGTGCCAGCAGTCGACAGGGGGGACTCAAGCCCCAGCATTTT	CASSRQGGLKPQHF
TRBV7-3	TRBJ2-7	-	TRBD2	TGTGCCAGCTCCACGGGGGGGCCTTTCGACGAGCAGTACTTC	CASSTGGPFDEQYF
TRBV29-1	TRBJ2-7	-	TRBD2	TGCAGCGTTAAGCGGGAGGGGTTCTCCTACGAGCAGTACTTC	CSVKREGFSYEQYF
TRBV7-6	TRBJ1-2	few	TRBD1	TGTGCCAGCAGCCCGACAGGGATAAATGGCTACACCTTC	CASSPTGINGYTF
TRBV18	TRBJ1-2	few	-	TGTGCCAGCTCACCATACAGGGAAGGAGACTATGGCTACACCTTC	CASSPYREGDYGYTF
TRBV18	TRBJ1-1	-	-	TGTGCCAGCTCACGGCGGGAGGGCCGTGGCACTGAAGCTTTCTTT	CASSRREGRGTEAFF
TRBV2	TRBJ2-1	-	TRBD2	TGTGCCAGCAGTGTGACTAGCGGGCACAATGAGCAGTTCTTC	CASSVTSGHNEQFF
TRBV2	TRBJ2-2	-	-	TGTGCCAGCAGTCGGACAGAGGTCGGGGAGCTGTTTTTT	CASSRTEVGELFF
TRBV29-1	TRBJ2-3	-	-	TGCAGCCCGCGCCGGGACCTCACAGATACGCAGTATTTT	CSPRRDLTDTQYF
TRBV5-4	TRBJ2-3	-	-	TGTGCCAGCAGCACCGGGGTCCGCACAGATACGCAGTATTTT	CASSTGVRTDTQYF
TRBV12-5	TRBJ2-3	-	TRBD2	TGTGCTAGTGGTTTGATCAGCGGGGGGGCTAAAGATACGCAGTATTTT	CASGLISGGAKDTQYF
TRBV5-6	TRBJ1-4	-	-	TGTGCCAGCAGCTTGGTCTACAGAGATGAAAAACTGTTTTTT	CASSLVYRDEKLFF
TRBV11-2	TRBJ1-2	-	-	TGTGCCAGCAGCCAAAGAAACTATGGCTACACCTTC	CASSQRNYGYTF
TRBV29-1	TRBJ2-2	-	TRBD1	TGCAGCGTCGCGACCAGGGGGCACACCGGGGAGCTGTTTTTT	CSVATRGHTGELFF
TRBV6-1	TRBJ2-7	-	-	TGTGCCAGCAGTGAATGGAGGCTCTACGAGCAGTACTTC	CASSEWRLYEQYF
TRBV7-9	TRBJ1-2	-	-	TGTGCCAGCAGCTTGGGGGGGTTCTATGGCTACACCTTC	CASSLGGFYGYTF
TRBV4-3	TRBJ2-7	few	-	TGCGCCAGCAGCCATAATGCGGGACAGACGGGCGAGCAGTACTTC	CASSHNAGQTGEQYF
TRBV9	TRBJ2-7	-	TRBD2	TGTGCCAGCAGCGCCGGGACTAGCGGGAGCGAGCAGTACTTC	CASSAGTSGSEQYF
TRBV27	TRBJ2-1	once	-	TGTGCCAGCACCCTTAACGGCGGGGTAATTGAGCAGTTCTTC	CASTLNGGVIEQFF
TRBV9	TRBJ2-1	-	-	TGTGCCAGCAGCCAGGTTCTTGGCAATGAGCAGTTCTTC	CASSQVLGNEQFF
TRBV27	TRBJ2-5	-	TRBD2	TGTGCCAGCAGTTTATCAGGACTAGCGGGGGGGAAAGAGACCCAGTACTTC	CASSLSGLAGGKETQYF
TRBV11-2	TRBJ2-7	once	-	TGTGCCAGCAGCTTGGGCAGCTTCTACGAGCAGTACTTC	CASSLGSFYEQYF
TRBV2	TRBJ2-4	once	-	TGTGCCAGCAACCTTCAGGTAGCCAAAAACATTCAGTACTTC	CASNLQVAKNIQYF
TRBV7-8	TRBJ2-4	-	TRBD1	TGTGCCAGCAGCTTAGGGGGACAGGGAGGGCTTCAGTACTTC	CASSLGGQGGLQYF
TRBV2	TRBJ2-2	-	-	TGTGCCAGCAGTCCACCTGGTGGGGAGCTGTTTTTT	CASSPPGGELFF
TRBV5-1	TRBJ1-4	-	-	TGCGCCAGCAGTTGGAGCCTAAGATCGTCAACTAATGAAAAACTGTTTTTT	CASSWSLRSSTNEKLFF
TRBV2	TRBJ2-1	once	-	TGTGCCAGCAACGTATATAGCTACAATGAGCAGTTCTTC	CASNVYSYNEQFF
TRBV2	TRBJ2-3	-	TRBD2	TGTGCCAGCAGTGAAGCATCGGGACTAGCGGGAGGGTCTGATACGCAGTATTTT	CASSEASGLAGGSDTQYF
TRBV10-1	TRBJ1-1	few	TRBD1	TGCGCCAGCAGTGAGAGCGGACAGGGGGTCACTGAAGCTTTCTTT	CASSESGQGVTEAFF
TRBV4-2	TRBJ2-1	-	-	TGTGCCAGCAGCCTTCGTCGGGGGAACAATGAGCAGTTCTTC	CASSLRRGNNEQFF
TRBV2	TRBJ2-7	-	-	TGTGCCAGCAGTGGTAGCTCAGGCGAGCAGTACTTC	CASSGSSGEQYF